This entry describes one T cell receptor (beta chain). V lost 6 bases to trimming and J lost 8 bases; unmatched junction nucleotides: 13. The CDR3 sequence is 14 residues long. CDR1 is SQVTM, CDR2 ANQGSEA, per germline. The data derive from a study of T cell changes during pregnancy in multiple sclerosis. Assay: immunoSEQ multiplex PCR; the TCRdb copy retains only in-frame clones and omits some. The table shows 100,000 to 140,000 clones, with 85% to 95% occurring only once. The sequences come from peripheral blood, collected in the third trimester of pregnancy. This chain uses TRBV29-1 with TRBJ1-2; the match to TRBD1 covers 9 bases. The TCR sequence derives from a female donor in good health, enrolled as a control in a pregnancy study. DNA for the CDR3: TGCAGCGTCGAGTCCCGGGACAGGGAACGGGGCTACACCTTC. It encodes CSVESRDRERGYTF.